Listed here is a single TCR beta chain. Its matching antigen is unknown. This record belongs to a study of PD-1 blockade in classical Hodgkin lymphoma. Deletions cut 4 bases from V and 8 bases from J, with 11 bases between. The CDR3 has 12 amino acids. In germline, CDR1 is SGHAT, CDR2 FQNNGV. The assay was immunoSEQ multiplex PCR, and TCRdb's table has in-frame clones only and misses some. The sample holds about 31,000 clones, around 85% seen once. This sample's time point: cycle 4 day 1 (C4D1), after 6 weeks of nivolumab. Relapses following autologous stem cell transplantation were seen in all patients, with brentuximab vedotin exposure varying. Findings and caveats of the study: Repertoire difference causes, possibly disease activity or prior therapy, remain undefined. Newly diagnosed patients had baseline TCR diversity that was reportedly lower than that of healthy donors. Whereas CD4+ TCR diversity had risen significantly by C4D1, CD8+ TCR diversity had not. Complete responders showed a baseline diversity that resembled the diversity of newly diagnosed patients.

V gene TRBV11-2 combines with J gene TRBJ1-1; no clear D gene. The input for sequencing was peripheral blood mononuclear cells (PBMCs), taken before the fourth cycle of nivolumab. The origin of this receptor is a human donor with classical Hodgkin lymphoma. This CDR3 reads CASSYRPWEAFF. As DNA, the CDR3 is TGTGCCAGCAGCTACCGACCCTGGGAAGCTTTCTTT.